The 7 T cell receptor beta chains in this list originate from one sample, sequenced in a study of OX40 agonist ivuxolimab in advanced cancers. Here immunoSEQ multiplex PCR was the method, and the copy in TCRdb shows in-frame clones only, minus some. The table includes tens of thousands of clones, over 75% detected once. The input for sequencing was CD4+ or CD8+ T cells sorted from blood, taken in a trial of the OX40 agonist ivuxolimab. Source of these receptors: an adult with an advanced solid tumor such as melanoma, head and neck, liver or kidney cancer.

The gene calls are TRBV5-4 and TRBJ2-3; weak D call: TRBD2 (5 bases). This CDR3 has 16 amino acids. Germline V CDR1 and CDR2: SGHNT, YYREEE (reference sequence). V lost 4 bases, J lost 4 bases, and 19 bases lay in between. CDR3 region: CASSPVSGSGSDTQYF. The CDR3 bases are TGTGCCAGCAGCCCCGTTAGTGGGAGTGGTTCAGATACGCAGTATTTT.

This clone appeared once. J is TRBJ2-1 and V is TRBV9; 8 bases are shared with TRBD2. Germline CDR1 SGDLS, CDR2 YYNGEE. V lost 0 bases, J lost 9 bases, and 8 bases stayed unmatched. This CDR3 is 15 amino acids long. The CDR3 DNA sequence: TGTGCCAGCAGCGTAGCTGGGGGACTAGTGACTGAGCAGTTCTTC. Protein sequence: CASSVAGGLVTEQFF. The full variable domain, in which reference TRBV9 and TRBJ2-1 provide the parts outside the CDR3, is DSGVTQTPKHLITATGQRVTLRCSPRSGDLSVYWYQQSLDQGLQFLIQYYNGEERAKGNILERFSAQQFPDLHSELNLSSLELGDSALYFCASSVAGGLVTEQFFGPGTRLTVL.

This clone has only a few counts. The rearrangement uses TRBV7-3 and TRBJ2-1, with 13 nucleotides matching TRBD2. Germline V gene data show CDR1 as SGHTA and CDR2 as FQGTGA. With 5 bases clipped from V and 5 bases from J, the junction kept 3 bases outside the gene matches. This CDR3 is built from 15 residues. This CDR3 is CASSTGLAGNNEQFF. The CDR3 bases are TGTGCCAGCAGCACGGGACTAGCGGGAAACAATGAGCAGTTCTTC.

The CDR3 here is CASSEDRGVGGYTF. The CDR3, as DNA: TGTGCCAGCAGTGAGGACAGGGGAGTCGGGGGCTACACCTTC. The chain carries TRBV6-1 and TRBJ1-2; TRBD1 matches 9 bases. The CDR3 is 14 residues long. Germline V CDR1 and CDR2: MNHNS, SASEGT. V lost 3 bases, J lost 8 bases, and 7 bases stayed unmatched.

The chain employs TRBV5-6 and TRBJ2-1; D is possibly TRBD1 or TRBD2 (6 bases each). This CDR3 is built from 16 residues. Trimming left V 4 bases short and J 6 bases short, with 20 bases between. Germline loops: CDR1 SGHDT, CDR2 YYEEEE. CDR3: CASSTGGRGWGNEQFF. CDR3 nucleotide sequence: TGTGCCAGCAGCACCGGGGGCAGGGGTTGGGGCAATGAGCAGTTCTTC. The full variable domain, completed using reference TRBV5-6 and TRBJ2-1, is DAGVTQSPTHLIKTRGQQVTLRCSPKSGHDTVSWYQQALGQGPQFIFQYYEEEERQRGNFPDRFSGHQFPNYSSELNVNALLLGDSALYLCASSTGGRGWGNEQFFGPGTRLTVL.

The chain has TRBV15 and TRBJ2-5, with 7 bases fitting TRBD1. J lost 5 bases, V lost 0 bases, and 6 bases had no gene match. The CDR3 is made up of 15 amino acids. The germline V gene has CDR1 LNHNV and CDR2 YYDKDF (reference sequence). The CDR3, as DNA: TGTGCCACCAGCAGAGAGTACAGGGGTTGGGAGACCCAGTACTTC. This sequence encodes CATSREYRGWETQYF.

CDR3 bases: TGTGCCAGTAGTATAGGACAGACCTTGAACACTGAAGCTTTCTTT. Residues: CASSIGQTLNTEAFF. The gene calls are TRBV19 and TRBJ1-1, with a possible D match to TRBD1 (5 bases). Per the germline V gene, CDR1 is LNHDA and CDR2 is SQIVND (reference sequence). The CDR3 is made up of 15 amino acids. V lost 1 base to trimming and J lost 0 bases, with 9 bases between them.